The 29 T cell receptor beta chains presented below share a single source sample, sequenced in a study of control samples from healthy donors and cancer patients. Generated by immunoSEQ multiplex PCR, the TCRdb table keeps only in-frame clones and is missing some. The data show over 70,000 clones, roughly 89% seen once. The sample was blood. Receptors originate from a woman in her sixties or seventies in good health.

CDR3 sequence: CASGFRPNTEAFF. CDR3 nucleotide sequence: TGTGCTAGTGGTTTTCGGCCGAACACTGAAGCTTTCTTT. The chain couples TRBV12-5 to TRBJ1-1; no definite D call. Trimming took off 3 bases at V and 1 base at J, with 6 bases between the two ends. The CDR3 spans 13 residues. Germline lookup yields CDR1 LGHNT and CDR2 FRNRAP.

This chain links TRBV30 with TRBJ2-5; a weak D match, TRBD2 (7 bases). Per the germline V gene, CDR1 is GTSNPN and CDR2 is SVGIG (reference sequence). V shed 5 bases and J shed 4 bases, with 20 bases lying between them. The CDR3 loop spans 15 amino acids. DNA of the CDR3: TGTGCCTGGGAGCCTGGGGGCGGGGGTGGAGAGACCCAGTACTTC. Translating it yields CAWEPGGGGGETQYF. Drawing the rest from reference TRBV30 and TRBJ2-5, the complete variable domain is SQTIHQWPATLVQPVGSPLSLECTVEGTSNPNLYWYRQAAGRGLQLLFYSVGIGQISSEVPQNLSASRPQDRQFILSSKKLLLSDSGFYLCAWEPGGGGGETQYFGPGTRLLVL.

V and J are TRBV5-4 and TRBJ2-4, with D perhaps matching TRBD1 or TRBD2 (5 bases each). This CDR3 contains 16 residues. V gave up 4 bases and J gave up 1 base, with 15 bases separating them. The germline CDR1 and CDR2 sequences are SGHNT and YYREEE (reference sequence). CDR3 bases: TGTGCCAGCAGCGCTCGAGGGGATAGGGCCAAAAACATTCAGTACTTC. Protein product: CASSARGDRAKNIQYF.

V usage is TRBV19 and J usage is TRBJ2-7, with D perhaps matching TRBD1 (6 bases). V lost 6 bases and J 4 bases, leaving 16 bases between the germline ends. In germline, CDR1 is LNHDA, CDR2 SQIVND (reference sequence). This CDR3 spans 14 amino acids. CDR3 in amino acids: CASRGHGSSYEQYF. DNA for the CDR3: TGTGCCAGTAGGGGACACGGATCGTCTTACGAGCAGTACTTC.

The V call is TRBV5-1, the J call TRBJ1-1, with a possible D match to TRBD1 (6 bases). This CDR3 has 15 amino acids. Germline loops: CDR1 SGHRS, CDR2 YFSETQ. Trimming stripped 2 bases from V and 6 bases from J, with 17 bases between. The CDR3 is CASSFDRPTMSEAFF. In DNA, the CDR3 is TGCGCCAGCAGCTTCGACAGGCCTACTATGTCTGAAGCTTTCTTT.

This chain joins TRBV7-9 and TRBJ1-3, with D uncertain. CDR3 length: 15 residues. Trimming took off 2 bases at V and 7 bases at J, with 15 bases between the two ends. Per germline, CDR1 SEHNR and CDR2 FQNEAQ (reference sequence). The CDR3 sequence: CASSLLGREANTIYF. The CDR3 DNA reads TGTGCCAGCAGCTTACTAGGGCGGGAGGCGAACACCATATATTTT.

V gene TRBV2 combines with J gene TRBJ1-3, with a tentative D call TRBD1 (5 bases). Trimming cost V 3 bases and J 3 bases, with 9 bases left between them. Germline-derived CDR1 and CDR2 are SNHLY and FYNNEI. The CDR3 spans 14 residues. This CDR3 reads CASSDSGNGNTIYF. DNA of the CDR3: TGTGCCAGCAGTGACTCAGGGAATGGAAACACCATATATTTT.

The rearrangement uses TRBV4-3 and TRBJ1-1, with 9 bases aligning to TRBD1. V lost 2 bases, J lost 4 bases, and 14 bases stayed unmatched. CDR1 LGHNA and CDR2 YSLEER come from the germline V gene. The CDR3 sequence is 18 residues long. For the CDR3, the DNA is TGCGCCAGCAGCCAACGCAGTACAGGGGGCTCCGGGGTCACTGAAGCTTTCTTT. This encodes CASSQRSTGGSGVTEAFF.

Turning to this clone: Its ends do not fully match the called genes, so a read error is possible. V usage is TRBV7-7 and J usage is TRBJ2-1; 7 bases are shared with TRBD1. The CDR3 totals 16 residues. From germline, CDR1 is SSHAT and CDR2 FNYEAQ (reference sequence). In nucleotides, the CDR3 is TGTGCTAGCAGCCCGCGCCCGGGACAGAGCTACAATGAGCAGTTCTTC. Its translation is CASSPRPGQSYNEQFF.

The chain uses TRBV18 and TRBJ1-5; D is ambiguous. The V and J ends lost 6 bases and 5 bases respectively, with 14 bases between them. This CDR3 contains 14 residues. CDR1 is KGHSH and CDR2 is LQKENI in the germline V gene. The CDR3 sequence is CASSPNGVHQPQHF. CDR3 bases: TGTGCCAGCTCGCCCAATGGAGTTCATCAGCCCCAGCATTTT.

This chain connects TRBV5-1 to TRBJ1-2; the match to TRBD1 covers 8 bases. Germline V gene sequence: CDR1 SGHRS, CDR2 YFSETQ. This CDR3 spans 14 amino acids. V shed 0 bases and J 10 bases; nucleotides not matched to a gene: 8. CDR3 in amino acids: CASSLGGQGSDYTF. The CDR3 bases are TGCGCCAGCAGCTTGGGAGGACAGGGCAGTGACTACACCTTC.

The chain employs TRBV4-2 and TRBJ2-1; D unclear. Germline V CDR1 and CDR2: LGHNA, YNFKEQ. V lost 4 bases, J lost 8 bases, and 15 bases lay in between. The length of the CDR3 is 14 residues. The CDR3 reads CASSLALVGHEQFF. CDR3 bases: TGTGCCAGCAGCCTGGCCTTGGTAGGGCATGAGCAGTTCTTC.

The V call is TRBV9, the J call TRBJ1-1, with 8 bases aligning to TRBD1. CDR3 length: 16 residues. The trim removed 3 bases at V and 1 base at J, leaving 8 bases unmatched. CDR1 is SGDLS and CDR2 is YYNGEE in the germline V gene. The CDR3 DNA sequence: TGTGCCAGCAGCGGAACGTGGGGGACAGGGAACACTGAAGCTTTCTTT. It yields the protein CASSGTWGTGNTEAFF.

The chain employs TRBV3-1 (or the pseudogene TRBV3-2) and TRBJ2-5; unclear D gene. The CDR3 contains 14 residues. CDR1 is LGHDT and CDR2 is YNNKEL in the germline V gene (reference sequence). V was trimmed by 0 bases and J by 3 bases, leaving 8 bases between them. The CDR3 region is CASSQEFSEETQYF. The CDR3 nucleotides read TGTGCCAGCAGCCAAGAATTTAGTGAAGAGACCCAGTACTTC.

The chain links TRBV19 to TRBJ2-2; 10 bases fit TRBD1. CDR3 length: 16 amino acids. CDR1 is LNHDA, CDR2 SQIVND, per germline (reference sequence). Losses at the gene ends were 8 bases for V and 1 base for J; bases not matched to a gene: 7. The CDR3 DNA reads TGTGCCAGTTGGACAGGGGGGCGAGGGAACACCGGGGAGCTGTTTTTT. Protein: CASWTGGRGNTGELFF.

The chain uses TRBV2 and TRBJ1-1, with D perhaps TRBD1 (6 bases). The germline gives CDR1 SNHLY, CDR2 FYNNEI. Trimming pared 7 bases from V and 1 base from J, leaving 10 bases between. The CDR3 consists of 13 residues. This chain's CDR3 is CASTADRNTEAFF. The CDR3 nucleotides are TGTGCCAGCACCGCGGACAGGAACACTGAAGCTTTCTTT. Looking up the rest from reference TRBV2 and TRBJ1-1 gives the full variable domain: EPEVTQTPSHQVTQMGQEVILRCVPISNHLYFYWYRQILGQKVEFLVSFYNNEISEKSEIFDDQFSVERPDGSNFTLKIRSTKLEDSAMYFCASTADRNTEAFFGQGTRLTVV.

The genes are TRBV18 and TRBJ2-3; 12 bases match TRBD2. Germline values: CDR1 KGHSH, CDR2 LQKENI. This CDR3 is 17 amino acids long. With 3 bases clipped from V and 0 bases from J, the junction kept 4 bases outside the gene matches. The CDR3 DNA reads TGTGCCAGCTCACCTTGGACTAGCGGGACTAGCACAGATACGCAGTATTTT. It codes for CASSPWTSGTSTDTQYF. The full variable domain, with the rest looked up from reference TRBV18 and TRBJ2-3, is NAGVMQNPRHLVRRRGQEARLRCSPMKGHSHVYWYRQLPEEGLKFMVYLQKENIIDESGMPKERFSAEFPKEGPSILRIQQVVRGDSAAYFCASSPWTSGTSTDTQYFGPGTRLTVL.

This chain uses TRBV5-4 with TRBJ1-2, with 8 bases fitting TRBD1. Germline V gene lookup returns CDR1 SGHNT and CDR2 YYREEE (reference sequence). CDR3 length: 14 residues. Trimming cost V 5 bases and J 2 bases; bases outside gene matches: 5. This CDR3 is CASRTDRGNYGYTF. The CDR3 region has the DNA TGTGCCAGCAGAACCGACAGGGGCAACTATGGCTACACCTTC.

The chain uses TRBV4-1 and TRBJ2-1, with a possible D match to TRBD2 (5 bases). CDR1 is MGHRA and CDR2 is YSYEKL in the germline V gene. Trimming removed 0 bases from V and 7 bases from J, with 16 bases in between. The CDR3 contains 16 residues. The CDR3 region is CASSQEIVGVRNEQFF. Here the CDR3 DNA reads TGCGCCAGCAGCCAAGAAATCGTGGGAGTGAGGAATGAGCAGTTCTTC.

The J gene is TRBJ1-1, the V gene TRBV18; tentatively, D is TRBD1 (6 bases). The V end was cut by 3 bases, the J end by 3 bases, with 11 bases between. This CDR3 has 14 residues. Germline V gene sequence: CDR1 KGHSH, CDR2 LQKENI. The CDR3: CASSPPTGYTEAFF. The CDR3, as DNA: TGTGCCAGCTCACCTCCGACAGGTTACACTGAAGCTTTCTTT.

The CDR3 bases are TGTGCCAGCAGCCCGGGACTAGCGGGGGCCGACAATGAGCAGTTCTTC. As protein: CASSPGLAGADNEQFF. The chain recombines TRBV5-4 with TRBJ2-1, with 14 bases lining up with TRBD2. The V gene's germline CDR1 is SGHNT and CDR2 YYREEE (reference sequence). The ends lost 4 bases at V and 5 bases at J; junction bases unmatched: 5. CDR3 length: 16 amino acids.

This chain uses TRBV2 with TRBJ1-2; TRBD1 matches 7 bases. From germline, CDR1 is SNHLY and CDR2 FYNNEI. After removal of 6 bases from V and 4 bases from J, the junction contained 8 bases not matched to a gene. The CDR3 spans 14 residues. The chain's CDR3 is CASRDRSGGYGYTF. The CDR3 region has the DNA TGTGCCAGCAGGGATCGTTCAGGGGGCTATGGCTACACCTTC.

V and J are TRBV18 and TRBJ1-1, with 7 bases lining up with TRBD1. Per the germline V gene, CDR1 is KGHSH and CDR2 is LQKENI. V lost 4 bases, J lost 0 bases, and 2 bases stayed unmatched. This CDR3 region has 14 residues. The CDR3 DNA sequence: TGTGCCAGCTCACAGACAGGGATGAACACTGAAGCTTTCTTT. This encodes CASSQTGMNTEAFF. The complete variable domain, with remaining parts taken from reference TRBV18 and TRBJ1-1, reads NAGVMQNPRHLVRRRGQEARLRCSPMKGHSHVYWYRQLPEEGLKFMVYLQKENIIDESGMPKERFSAEFPKEGPSILRIQQVVRGDSAAYFCASSQTGMNTEAFFGQGTRLTVV.

The rearrangement joins TRBV18 to TRBJ2-4, with TRBD1 matching over 8 bases. Germline trimming cut 3 bases from V and 6 bases from J; bases unmatched to any gene: 1. Germline CDR1 is KGHSH and CDR2 is LQKENI. The CDR3 sequence is 13 residues long. The CDR3 region is CASSPGQGNIQYF. CDR3 nucleotides: TGTGCCAGCTCACCCGGACAGGGAAACATTCAGTACTTC.

This clone was picked up one time. The V gene is TRBV12-3 or TRBV12-4, the J gene TRBJ1-1; D is ambiguous. V gave up 4 bases and J gave up 3 bases, with 9 bases separating them. The CDR3 sequence is 13 residues long. The CDR3 nucleotides read TGTGCCAGCAGTTCCCGGGGAGACACTGAAGCTTTCTTT. Translating gives CASSSRGDTEAFF.

The CDR3 bases are TGTGCCAGCAGCTTAATTGGCCGCCTTCCTGGGGGCTACACCTTC. Translated, it gives CASSLIGRLPGGYTF. The rearrangement links TRBV7-9 to TRBJ1-2; unclear D gene. With 2 bases removed from V and 8 bases from J, the gap between germline ends came to 18 bases. This CDR3 contains 15 residues. Germline V lookup: CDR1 SEHNR, CDR2 FQNEAQ (reference sequence).

The chain combines TRBV19 with TRBJ1-2, with TRBD1 as a possible D gene (5 bases). Germline CDR1 is LNHDA and CDR2 is SQIVND (reference sequence). Trimming pared 4 bases from V and 8 bases from J, leaving 11 bases between. The CDR3 spans 12 residues. CDR3 region: CASSTLGTGYTF. In DNA form, the CDR3 reads TGTGCCAGTAGTACCCTCGGGACCGGCTACACCTTC.

V gene TRBV15 combines with J gene TRBJ2-7, with D possibly being TRBD1 (6 bases). This CDR3 spans 13 amino acids. The ends were cut back, 4 bases at V and 4 bases at J, with 11 bases in the middle. The germline V gene has CDR1 LNHNV and CDR2 YYDKDF (reference sequence). This CDR3 reads CATSILQGYEQYF. The CDR3 DNA reads TGTGCCACCAGCATCTTACAGGGTTACGAGCAGTACTTC.

V and J are TRBV18 and TRBJ1-2; possibly TRBD1 for D (6 bases). The CDR3 is made up of 14 amino acids. V lost 3 bases and J lost 7, with 15 bases in between. The germline V gene encodes CDR1 KGHSH and CDR2 LQKENI. The CDR3 coding sequence is TGTGCCAGCTCACCGAACCAGGGGACCTCTGGCTACACCTTC. This encodes CASSPNQGTSGYTF.